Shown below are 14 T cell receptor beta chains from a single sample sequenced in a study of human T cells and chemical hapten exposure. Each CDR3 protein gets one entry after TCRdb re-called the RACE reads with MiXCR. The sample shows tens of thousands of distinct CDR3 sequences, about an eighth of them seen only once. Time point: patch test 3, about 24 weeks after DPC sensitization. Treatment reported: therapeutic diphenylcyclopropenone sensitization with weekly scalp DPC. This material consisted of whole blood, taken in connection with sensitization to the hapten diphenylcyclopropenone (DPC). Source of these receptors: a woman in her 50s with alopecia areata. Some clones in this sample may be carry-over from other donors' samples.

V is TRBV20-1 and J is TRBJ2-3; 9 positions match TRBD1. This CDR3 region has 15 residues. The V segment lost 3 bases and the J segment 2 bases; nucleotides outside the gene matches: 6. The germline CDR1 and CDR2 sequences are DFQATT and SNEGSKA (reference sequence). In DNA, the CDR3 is TGCAGTGCTAGCTTGGACAGGGGACTCACAGATACGCAGTATTTT. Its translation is CSASLDRGLTDTQYF.

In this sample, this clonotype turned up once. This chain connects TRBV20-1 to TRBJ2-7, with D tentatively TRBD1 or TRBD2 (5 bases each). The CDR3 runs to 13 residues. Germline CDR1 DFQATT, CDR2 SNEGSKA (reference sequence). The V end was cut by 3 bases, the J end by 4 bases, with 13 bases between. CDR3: CSASEGNWYEQYF. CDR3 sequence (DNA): TGCAGTGCTAGTGAGGGGAATTGGTACGAGCAGTACTTC.

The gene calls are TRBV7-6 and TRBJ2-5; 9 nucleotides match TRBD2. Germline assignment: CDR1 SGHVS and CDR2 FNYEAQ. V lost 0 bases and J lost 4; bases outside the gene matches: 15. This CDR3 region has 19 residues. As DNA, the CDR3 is TGTGCCAGCAGCTTAGCGTTTTTCGGTAGCGGGAGAAGACCAGAGACCCAGTACTTC. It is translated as CASSLAFFGSGRRPETQYF. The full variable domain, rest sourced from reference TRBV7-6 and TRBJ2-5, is GAGVSQSPRYKVTKRGQDVALRCDPISGHVSLYWYRQALGQGPEFLTYFNYEAQQDKSGLPNDRFSAERPEGSISTLTIQRTEQRDSAMYRCASSLAFFGSGRRPETQYFGPGTRLLVL.

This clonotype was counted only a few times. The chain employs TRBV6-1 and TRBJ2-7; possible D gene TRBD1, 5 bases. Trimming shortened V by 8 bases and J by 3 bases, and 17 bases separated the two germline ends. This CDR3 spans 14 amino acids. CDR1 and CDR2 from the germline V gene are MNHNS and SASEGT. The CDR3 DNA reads TGTGCCAGCGAGGTTGGCAGGGTATACTACGAGCAGTACTTC. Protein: CASEVGRVYYEQYF.

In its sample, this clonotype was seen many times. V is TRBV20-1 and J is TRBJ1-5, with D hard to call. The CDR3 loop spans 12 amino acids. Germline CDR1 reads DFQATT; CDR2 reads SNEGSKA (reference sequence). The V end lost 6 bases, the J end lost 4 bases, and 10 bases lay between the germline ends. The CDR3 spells CSAQTVNQPQHF. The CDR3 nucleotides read TGCAGTGCCCAAACAGTGAATCAGCCCCAGCATTTT.

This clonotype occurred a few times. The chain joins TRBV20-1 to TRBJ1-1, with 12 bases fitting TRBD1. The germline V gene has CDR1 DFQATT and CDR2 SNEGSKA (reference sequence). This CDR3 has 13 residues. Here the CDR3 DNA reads TGCAGACTTCCGGGACAGGGGGCAACTGAAGCTTTCTTT. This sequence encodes CRLPGQGATEAFF.

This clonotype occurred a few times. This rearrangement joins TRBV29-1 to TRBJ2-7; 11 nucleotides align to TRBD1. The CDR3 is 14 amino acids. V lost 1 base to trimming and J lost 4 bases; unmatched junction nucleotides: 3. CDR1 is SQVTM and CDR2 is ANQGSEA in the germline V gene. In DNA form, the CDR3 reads TGCAGCGTTGAAGGCGGGACAGGGGGGTACGAGCAGTACTTC. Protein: CSVEGGTGGYEQYF.

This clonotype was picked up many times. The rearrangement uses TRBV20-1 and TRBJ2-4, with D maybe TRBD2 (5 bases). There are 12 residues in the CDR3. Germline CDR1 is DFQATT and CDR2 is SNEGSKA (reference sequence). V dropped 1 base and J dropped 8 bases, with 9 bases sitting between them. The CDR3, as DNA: TGCAGTGCTAGAGGACAAGCGGACATTCAGTACTTC. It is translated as CSARGQADIQYF.

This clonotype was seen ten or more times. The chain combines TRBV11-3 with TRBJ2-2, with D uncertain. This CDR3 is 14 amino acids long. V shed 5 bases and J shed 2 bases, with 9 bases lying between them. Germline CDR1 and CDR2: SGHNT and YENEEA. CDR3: CASSPDPNTGELFF. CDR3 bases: TGTGCCAGCAGCCCGGATCCCAACACCGGGGAGCTGTTTTTT.

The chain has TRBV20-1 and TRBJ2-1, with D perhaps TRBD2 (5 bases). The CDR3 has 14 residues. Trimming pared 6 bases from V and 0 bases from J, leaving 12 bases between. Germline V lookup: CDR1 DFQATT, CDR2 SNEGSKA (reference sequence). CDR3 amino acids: CSALLASSYNEQFF. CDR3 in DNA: TGCAGTGCCCTCCTAGCAAGCTCCTACAATGAGCAGTTCTTC.

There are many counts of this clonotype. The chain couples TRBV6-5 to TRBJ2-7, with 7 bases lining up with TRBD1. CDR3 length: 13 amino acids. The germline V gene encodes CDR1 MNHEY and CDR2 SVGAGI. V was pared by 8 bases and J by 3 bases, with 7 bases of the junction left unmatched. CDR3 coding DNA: TGTGCCAGCCTGGACAGGAACCGCTACGAGCAGTACTTC. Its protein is CASLDRNRYEQYF.

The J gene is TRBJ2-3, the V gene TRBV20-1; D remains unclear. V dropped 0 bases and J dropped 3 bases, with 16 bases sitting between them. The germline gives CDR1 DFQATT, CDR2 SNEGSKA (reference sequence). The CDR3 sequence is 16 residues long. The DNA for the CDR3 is TGCAGTGCTAGAGATGTTCCGGTTGGCGTAACAGATACGCAGTATTTT. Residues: CSARDVPVGVTDTQYF.

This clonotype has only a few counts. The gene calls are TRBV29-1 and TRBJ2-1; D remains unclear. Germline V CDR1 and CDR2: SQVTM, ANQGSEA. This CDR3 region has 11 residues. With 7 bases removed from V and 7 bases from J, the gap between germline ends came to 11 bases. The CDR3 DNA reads TGCAGCGCGGGTCAATGGAATGAGCAGTTCTTC. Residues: CSAGQWNEQFF.

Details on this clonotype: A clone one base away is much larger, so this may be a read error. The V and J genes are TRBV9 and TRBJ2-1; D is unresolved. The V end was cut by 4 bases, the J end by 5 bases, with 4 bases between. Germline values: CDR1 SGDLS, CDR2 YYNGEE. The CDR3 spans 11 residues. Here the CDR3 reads CASSFHNEQFF. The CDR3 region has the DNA TGTGCCAGCAGCTTTCACAATGAGCAGTTCTTC.